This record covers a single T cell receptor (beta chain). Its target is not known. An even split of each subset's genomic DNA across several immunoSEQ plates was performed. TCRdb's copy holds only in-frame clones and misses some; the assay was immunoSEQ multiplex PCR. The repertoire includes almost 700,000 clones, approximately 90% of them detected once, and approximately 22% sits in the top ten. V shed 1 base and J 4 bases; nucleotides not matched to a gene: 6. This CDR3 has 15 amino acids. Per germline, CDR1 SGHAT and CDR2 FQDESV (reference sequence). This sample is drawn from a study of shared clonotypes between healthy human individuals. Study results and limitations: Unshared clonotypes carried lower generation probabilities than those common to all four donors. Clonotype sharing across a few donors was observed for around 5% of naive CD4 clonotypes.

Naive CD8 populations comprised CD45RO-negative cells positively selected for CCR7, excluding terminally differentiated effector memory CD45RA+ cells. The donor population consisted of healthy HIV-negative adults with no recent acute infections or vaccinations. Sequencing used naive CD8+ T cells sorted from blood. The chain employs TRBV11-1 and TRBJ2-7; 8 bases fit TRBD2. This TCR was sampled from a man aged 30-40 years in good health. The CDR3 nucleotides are TGTGCCAGCAGCTTAGGCGGGGGGCCGCCATACGAGCAGTACTTC. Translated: CASSLGGGPPYEQYF.